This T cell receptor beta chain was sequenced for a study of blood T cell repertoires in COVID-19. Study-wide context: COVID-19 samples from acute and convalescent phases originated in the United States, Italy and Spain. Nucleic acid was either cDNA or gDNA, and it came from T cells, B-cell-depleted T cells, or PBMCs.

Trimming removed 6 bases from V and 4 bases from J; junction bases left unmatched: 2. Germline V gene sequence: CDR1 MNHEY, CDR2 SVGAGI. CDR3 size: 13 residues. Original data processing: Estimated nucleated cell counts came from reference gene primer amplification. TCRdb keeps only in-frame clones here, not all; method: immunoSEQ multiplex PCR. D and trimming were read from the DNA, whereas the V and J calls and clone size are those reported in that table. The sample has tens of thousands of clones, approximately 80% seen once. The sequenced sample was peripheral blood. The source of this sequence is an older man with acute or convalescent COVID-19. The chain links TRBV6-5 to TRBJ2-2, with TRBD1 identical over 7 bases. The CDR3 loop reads CASRTGVTGELFF. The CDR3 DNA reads TGTGCCAGCAGAACAGGGGTCACCGGGGAGCTGTTTTTT.